The rows below give T cell receptor beta chains drawn from one sample of a study of blood T cell repertoires in COVID-19. The protocol was immunoSEQ multiplex PCR, while the TCRdb copy is restricted to in-frame clones and leaves out a portion. The table shows around 50,000 clones, with 86% occurring only once. Sequencing was performed on peripheral blood. These receptors were obtained from a woman older than 75 with acute or convalescent COVID-19. CDR3s include the opening cysteine and the closing phenylalanine or tryptophan. Each record gives: CDR3 protein, CDR3 DNA, J gene, V gene, D gene. D genes are given only for firm matches.

CASSLAGRGTDTQYF	TGTGCCAGCAGCTTAGCGGGGAGGGGAACAGATACGCAGTATTTT	TRBJ2-3	TRBV7-2	TRBD2
CASSQGSRTVRGPQHF	TGTGCCAGCAGCCAAGGAAGCAGGACCGTTCGGGGGCCCCAGCATTTT	TRBJ1-5	TRBV3-1/TRBV3-2	NA
CASRRLADSSYNEQFF	TGTGCCAGCAGAAGACTAGCGGATAGCTCCTACAATGAGCAGTTCTTC	TRBJ2-1	TRBV27	TRBD2
CASSILAGGFGELFF	TGTGCCAGTAGTATACTAGCGGGAGGGTTCGGGGAGCTGTTTTTT	TRBJ2-2	TRBV19	TRBD2
CASSLIAGGDTQYF	TGTGCCAGCAGCTTAATAGCGGGAGGAGATACGCAGTATTTT	TRBJ2-3	TRBV7-3	TRBD2
CASSIRHANTGELFF	TGTGCCAGTAGTATCCGACACGCGAACACCGGGGAGCTGTTTTTT	TRBJ2-2	TRBV19	NA
CASSPSDRKETQYF	TGTGCCAGCTCACCTTCCGACAGGAAAGAGACCCAGTACTTC	TRBJ2-5	TRBV18	NA
CASPGLAGIRDTQYF	TGTGCCAGTCCGGGACTAGCGGGGATTCGCGATACGCAGTATTTT	TRBJ2-3	TRBV2	TRBD2
CSVEEAGGGYGYTF	TGCAGCGTTGAAGAGGCAGGGGGCGGCTATGGCTACACCTTC	TRBJ1-2	TRBV29-1	TRBD1
CASSVGGSTEAFF	TGTGCCAGCAGCGTAGGAGGGAGCACTGAAGCTTTCTTT	TRBJ1-1	TRBV9	NA
CASSEEVARQETYNEQFF	TGTGCCAGCAGCGAGGAGGTAGCTCGCCAGGAAACCTACAATGAGCAGTTCTTC	TRBJ2-1	TRBV9	NA
CASSTRTSGNNEQFF	TGTGCCAGCAGCACTAGGACTAGCGGAAACAATGAGCAGTTCTTC	TRBJ2-1	TRBV7-6	TRBD2